A selection of T cell receptor beta chains follows, all from one sample in a study of blood T cell repertoires in COVID-19. Profiled with immunoSEQ multiplex PCR; TCRdb holds only in-frame clones, not every one. The sample holds 65,000 to 75,000 clones, roughly four fifths seen once. Sequencing was performed on peripheral blood. The receptors here all came from a woman aged 55-70 years with acute or convalescent COVID-19. CDR3s include the opening cysteine and the closing phenylalanine or tryptophan. Fields, in order: CDR3 protein, D gene, J gene, CDR3 length, V gene, clone size. A D gene is named only where the DNA matches it firmly. Size is stated for part of the rows, as once, few or many counts, or as a class when the clone is expanded.

CDR3aa: CASSSRLAGGLRNEQFF
d_gene: TRBD2
j_gene: TRBJ2-1
len: 17
v_gene: TRBV5-6
abundance: NA

CDR3aa: CASSEWRGGARTDTQYF
d_gene: TRBD2
j_gene: TRBJ2-3
len: 17
v_gene: TRBV6-4
abundance: NA

CDR3aa: CASSYSSGGEKLFF
d_gene: TRBD1
j_gene: TRBJ1-4
len: 14
v_gene: TRBV6-6
abundance: NA

CDR3aa: CASRETQGSTEAFF
d_gene: NA
j_gene: TRBJ1-1
len: 14
v_gene: TRBV5-4
abundance: NA

CDR3aa: CASSQEPGQAIGNEQFF
d_gene: TRBD1
j_gene: TRBJ2-1
len: 17
v_gene: TRBV3-1/TRBV3-2
abundance: NA

CDR3aa: CASSQDQGGSGNTIYF
d_gene: NA
j_gene: TRBJ1-3
len: 16
v_gene: TRBV3-1/TRBV3-2
abundance: NA

CDR3aa: CSASLLSGYTF
d_gene: NA
j_gene: TRBJ1-2
len: 11
v_gene: TRBV20-1
abundance: NA

CDR3aa: CAWSVSEGTEAFF
d_gene: NA
j_gene: TRBJ1-1
len: 13
v_gene: TRBV30
abundance: few

CDR3aa: CASSPLGSGGNTGELFF
d_gene: TRBD2
j_gene: TRBJ2-2
len: 17
v_gene: TRBV3-1/TRBV3-2
abundance: NA

CDR3aa: CASGLPRVILSGQGKTEAFF
d_gene: NA
j_gene: TRBJ1-1
len: 20
v_gene: TRBV12-5
abundance: NA

CDR3aa: CASSQDRSGANYGYTF
d_gene: NA
j_gene: TRBJ1-2
len: 16
v_gene: TRBV14
abundance: once

CDR3aa: CASSTGPGAGYSNQPQHF
d_gene: NA
j_gene: TRBJ1-5
len: 18
v_gene: TRBV19
abundance: NA

CDR3aa: CASSRDRKETQYF
d_gene: TRBD1
j_gene: TRBJ2-5
len: 13
v_gene: TRBV19
abundance: once

CDR3aa: CASVPRSGNTIYF
d_gene: NA
j_gene: TRBJ1-3
len: 13
v_gene: TRBV6-5
abundance: NA

CDR3aa: CASSPGSGGGDTQYF
d_gene: TRBD2
j_gene: TRBJ2-3
len: 15
v_gene: TRBV7-2
abundance: once